This T cell receptor beta chain originates from a study of T cells in Graves' hyperthyroidism and ophthalmopathy. Researchers defined stable Graves' hyperthyroidism as no ophthalmopathy progression within 18 months. Diagnostic assessment was based on clinical symptoms, serum thyroxine and TRAb, thyroid ultrasound and orbital computed tomography. RNA transcripts yielded amplified TCR beta CDR3 regions. Initially, a first-round RT-PCR of the TCR CDR3 employed the HTBI primer set. TCRdb re-analysed the multiplex PCR reads in MiXCR, keeping a single row per CDR3 protein. Among just under 750,000 distinct CDR3 sequences, approximately 40% were seen once, and the ten largest hold less than 35%. Trimming took 9 bases from V and 9 from J; bases not matched to a gene: 14. CDR3 length: 14 amino acids. Germline CDR1 reads LNHNV; CDR2 reads YYDKDF (reference sequence). This clonotype has at least ten counts.

The TCR comes from a woman aged 40 to 49 with Graves' hyperthyroidism. The sequencing input was blood. V is TRBV15 and J is TRBJ1-2; 9 bases agree with TRBD1. CDR3 sequence reads: CATTPDRGKISYTF. CDR3 nucleotides: TGTGCCACAACCCCCGACAGGGGGAAAATCAGCTACACCTTC.